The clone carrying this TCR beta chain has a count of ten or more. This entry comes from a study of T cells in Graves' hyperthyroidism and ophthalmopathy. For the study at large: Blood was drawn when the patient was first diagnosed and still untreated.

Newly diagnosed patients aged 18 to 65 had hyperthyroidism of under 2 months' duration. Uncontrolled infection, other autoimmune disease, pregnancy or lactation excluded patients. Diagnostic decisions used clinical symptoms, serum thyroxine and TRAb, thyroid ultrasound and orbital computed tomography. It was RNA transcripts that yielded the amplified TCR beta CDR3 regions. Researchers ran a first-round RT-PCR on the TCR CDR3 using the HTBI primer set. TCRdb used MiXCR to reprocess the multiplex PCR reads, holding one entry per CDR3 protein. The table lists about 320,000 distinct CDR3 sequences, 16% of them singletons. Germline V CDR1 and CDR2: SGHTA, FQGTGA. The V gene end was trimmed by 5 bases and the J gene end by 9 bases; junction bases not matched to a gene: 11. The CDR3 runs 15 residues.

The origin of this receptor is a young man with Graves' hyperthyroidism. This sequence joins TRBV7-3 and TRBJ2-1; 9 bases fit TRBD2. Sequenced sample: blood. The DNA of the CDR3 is TGTGCCAGCAGCCTAGCGGGAACGGCCGGGAGTGAGCAGTTCTTC. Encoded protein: CASSLAGTAGSEQFF.